The rows below give T cell receptor beta chains drawn from one sample of a study of graft-versus-host responses after intestinal transplantation. Assay: immunoSEQ multiplex PCR; the TCRdb copy retains only in-frame clones and omits some. Of some 45,000 clones listed, about 91% were seen once; the top ten hold 4.4%. The input for sequencing was PBMCs, taken 524 days after transplant. The origin of the receptors is a human patient who received an intestinal transplant, so some T cells may come from the graft donor. Each CDR3 is given with its conserved first and last residue. The order of the fields is CDR3 protein, CDR3 DNA, D gene, clone size, V gene, J gene. A D gene is named only where the DNA matches it firmly. Clone sizes are given selectively: once, few, many, or a class where the clone is expanded.

cdr3_aa: CASSVEAGGTDTQYF
cdr3_nt: TGTGCCAGCAGCGTAGAAGCGGGAGGCACAGATACGCAGTATTTT
d_call: TRBD2
clone_size: once
v_call: TRBV9
j_call: TRBJ2-3

cdr3_aa: CASSLVRTGGGYTF
cdr3_nt: TGCGCCAGCAGCTTGGTTAGGACAGGCGGTGGCTACACCTTC
d_call: TRBD1
clone_size: .
v_call: TRBV5-1
j_call: TRBJ1-2

cdr3_aa: CASSDREGQHNNEQFF
cdr3_nt: TGTGCCAGCAGTGACCGAGAGGGACAGCACAACAATGAGCAGTTCTTC
d_call: TRBD1
clone_size: .
v_call: TRBV6-4
j_call: TRBJ2-1

cdr3_aa: CAWSNGGVRETQYF
cdr3_nt: TGTGCCTGGAGTAATGGAGGGGTACGAGAGACCCAGTACTTC
d_call: .
clone_size: .
v_call: TRBV30
j_call: TRBJ2-5

cdr3_aa: CASEASWQAKNIQYF
cdr3_nt: TGTGCCTCCGAGGCCTCTTGGCAGGCCAAAAACATTCAGTACTTC
d_call: .
clone_size: .
v_call: TRBV28
j_call: TRBJ2-4

cdr3_aa: CASSSGTSGVRETQYF
cdr3_nt: TGTGCCAGCTCCTCAGGGACTAGCGGGGTCCGAGAGACCCAGTACTTC
d_call: TRBD2
clone_size: .
v_call: TRBV6-6
j_call: TRBJ2-5

cdr3_aa: CASSFSGNEQFF
cdr3_nt: TGTGCCAGCAGTTTTTCGGGTAATGAGCAGTTCTTC
d_call: .
clone_size: .
v_call: TRBV28
j_call: TRBJ2-1

cdr3_aa: CASSRDRKRTQYF
cdr3_nt: TGTGCCAGCAGCAGGGACAGGAAGAGGACCCAGTACTTC
d_call: TRBD1
clone_size: .
v_call: TRBV7-8
j_call: TRBJ2-5

cdr3_aa: CASTPQGQGGYGYTF
cdr3_nt: TGTGCCAGTACCCCCCAGGGACAGGGAGGCTATGGCTACACCTTC
d_call: TRBD1
clone_size: .
v_call: TRBV19
j_call: TRBJ1-2

cdr3_aa: CASSPWFRERNYGYTF
cdr3_nt: TGTGCCAGCTCACCGTGGTTTCGGGAGCGTAACTATGGCTACACCTTC
d_call: .
clone_size: .
v_call: TRBV18
j_call: TRBJ1-2

cdr3_aa: CASSFAPPDRGGNTIYF
cdr3_nt: TGTGCCAGCAGTTTCGCGCCCCCGGACAGGGGAGGAAACACCATATATTTT
d_call: TRBD1
clone_size: .
v_call: TRBV27
j_call: TRBJ1-3

cdr3_aa: CASSYNRVEEKLFF
cdr3_nt: TGTGCCAGCAGTTACAACAGGGTAGAGGAAAAACTGTTTTTT
d_call: .
clone_size: .
v_call: TRBV6-5
j_call: TRBJ1-4

cdr3_aa: CASSRQGFSGNTIYF
cdr3_nt: TGTGCCAGCAGCCGACAGGGGTTCTCTGGAAACACCATATATTTT
d_call: TRBD1
clone_size: .
v_call: TRBV7-2
j_call: TRBJ1-3

cdr3_aa: CASSLDNYGYTF
cdr3_nt: TGTGCCAGCAGCTTAGACAACTATGGCTACACCTTC
d_call: .
clone_size: .
v_call: TRBV7-9
j_call: TRBJ1-2

cdr3_aa: CASSRNSRVTGELFF
cdr3_nt: TGTGCCAGCAGCAGAAATTCCAGGGTTACCGGGGAGCTGTTTTTT
d_call: .
clone_size: .
v_call: TRBV11-3
j_call: TRBJ2-2

cdr3_aa: CASSLGQLGGYTF
cdr3_nt: TGTGCCAGCAGCCTCGGACAGTTAGGTGGCTACACCTTC
d_call: .
clone_size: .
v_call: TRBV27
j_call: TRBJ1-2

cdr3_aa: CASSLWGRADRKTQYF
cdr3_nt: TGTGCCAGCAGCTTGTGGGGGAGGGCCGATCGGAAGACCCAGTACTTC
d_call: TRBD2
clone_size: .
v_call: TRBV5-4
j_call: TRBJ2-5

cdr3_aa: CASSRLGGASGEQYF
cdr3_nt: TGTGCCAGCAGCCGCCTGGGGGGGGCGTCTGGGGAGCAGTACTTC
d_call: .
clone_size: .
v_call: TRBV9
j_call: TRBJ2-7

cdr3_aa: CASSMGTVNEKLFF
cdr3_nt: TGTGCCAGTAGTATGGGGACGGTAAATGAAAAACTGTTTTTT
d_call: .
clone_size: .
v_call: TRBV19
j_call: TRBJ1-4

cdr3_aa: CASRGGPAKKYEAFF
cdr3_nt: TGTGCCAGCAGAGGGGGCCCGGCGAAAAAATATGAAGCTTTCTTT
d_call: TRBD1
clone_size: .
v_call: TRBV28
j_call: TRBJ1-1

cdr3_aa: CASSLDGLAGGPNTGELFF
cdr3_nt: TGTGCCAGCAGCTTAGACGGGCTAGCGGGAGGGCCGAACACCGGGGAGCTGTTTTTT
d_call: TRBD2
clone_size: .
v_call: TRBV7-9
j_call: TRBJ2-2

cdr3_aa: CASSPQTGSNTGELFF
cdr3_nt: TGCGCCAGCTCACCACAAACGGGATCGAACACCGGGGAGCTGTTTTTT
d_call: .
clone_size: .
v_call: TRBV18
j_call: TRBJ2-2

cdr3_aa: CASSLGLTEQFF
cdr3_nt: TGCGCCAGCAGCTTGGGATTGACCGAGCAGTTCTTC
d_call: .
clone_size: .
v_call: TRBV5-1
j_call: TRBJ2-1

cdr3_aa: CAWGTGGRETQYF
cdr3_nt: TGTGCCTGGGGGACGGGAGGGCGAGAGACCCAGTACTTC
d_call: TRBD2
clone_size: .
v_call: TRBV30
j_call: TRBJ2-5

cdr3_aa: CASSNAEHNYGYTF
cdr3_nt: TGTGCCAGTAGTAACGCAGAGCACAACTATGGCTACACCTTC
d_call: .
clone_size: .
v_call: TRBV19
j_call: TRBJ1-2

cdr3_aa: CAWSGNREGGGVYEKLFF
cdr3_nt: TGTGCCTGGAGTGGGAACAGGGAAGGGGGGGGAGTCTATGAAAAACTGTTTTTT
d_call: .
clone_size: .
v_call: TRBV30
j_call: TRBJ1-4

cdr3_aa: CASSPGLPYEQYF
cdr3_nt: TGTGCCAGCAGCCCGGGACTCCCCTACGAGCAGTACTTC
d_call: .
clone_size: .
v_call: TRBV9
j_call: TRBJ2-7

cdr3_aa: CSVRGPREKLFF
cdr3_nt: TGCAGCGTGAGGGGGCCTAGGGAAAAACTGTTTTTT
d_call: TRBD1
clone_size: .
v_call: TRBV29-1
j_call: TRBJ1-4

cdr3_aa: CASSYSPTGQETQYF
cdr3_nt: TGTGCCAGCAGCTATTCTCCAACAGGGCAAGAGACCCAGTACTTC
d_call: .
clone_size: few
v_call: TRBV7-9
j_call: TRBJ2-5

cdr3_aa: CASSEGTAKNIQYF
cdr3_nt: TGTGCCAGCAGTGAAGGGACAGCCAAAAACATTCAGTACTTC
d_call: .
clone_size: few
v_call: TRBV6-1
j_call: TRBJ2-4

cdr3_aa: CASSPRAGTGIIQETQYF
cdr3_nt: TGTGCCAGCTCACCACGGGCTGGGACAGGGATCATCCAAGAGACCCAGTACTTC
d_call: TRBD1
clone_size: .
v_call: TRBV18
j_call: TRBJ2-5

cdr3_aa: CSVPVGDTQYF
cdr3_nt: TGCAGCGTCCCTGTAGGGGATACGCAGTATTTT
d_call: .
clone_size: .
v_call: TRBV29-1
j_call: TRBJ2-3

cdr3_aa: CASSGRTVEAFF
cdr3_nt: TGTGCCAGTAGTGGCCGGACAGTTGAAGCTTTCTTT
d_call: .
clone_size: .
v_call: TRBV19
j_call: TRBJ1-1

cdr3_aa: CASTRGLGTMNTEAFF
cdr3_nt: TGTGCCAGCACCCGGGGTCTGGGGACCATGAACACTGAAGCTTTCTTT
d_call: .
clone_size: .
v_call: TRBV5-6
j_call: TRBJ1-1

cdr3_aa: CASSLGTEAFF
cdr3_nt: TGTGCCAGCAGCTTAGGCACTGAAGCTTTCTTT
d_call: .
clone_size: .
v_call: TRBV7-9
j_call: TRBJ1-1

cdr3_aa: CASSQGMGSGELFF
cdr3_nt: TGTGCCAGCAGCCAAGGCATGGGGTCCGGGGAGCTGTTTTTT
d_call: .
clone_size: .
v_call: TRBV7-9
j_call: TRBJ2-2

cdr3_aa: CAISDPQLGSYEQYF
cdr3_nt: TGTGCCATCAGTGACCCCCAGCTAGGCTCCTACGAGCAGTACTTC
d_call: .
clone_size: .
v_call: TRBV10-3
j_call: TRBJ2-7

cdr3_aa: CASSPDSYNEKLFF
cdr3_nt: TGTGCCAGCTCACCAGACAGTTATAATGAAAAACTGTTTTTT
d_call: .
clone_size: .
v_call: TRBV18
j_call: TRBJ1-4

cdr3_aa: CASSLVGAEEKLFF
cdr3_nt: TGTGCCAGCAGCTTAGTAGGGGCGGAGGAAAAACTGTTTTTT
d_call: .
clone_size: .
v_call: TRBV7-9
j_call: TRBJ1-4

cdr3_aa: CASSLAGGSYEQYF
cdr3_nt: TGTGCCAGCAGCTTAGCAGGGGGCTCCTACGAGCAGTACTTC
d_call: .
clone_size: .
v_call: TRBV7-9
j_call: TRBJ2-7

cdr3_aa: CASSLYLRQNNYEQYF
cdr3_nt: TGCGCCAGCAGCTTGTATTTACGACAGAACAACTACGAGCAGTACTTC
d_call: .
clone_size: .
v_call: TRBV5-1
j_call: TRBJ2-7

cdr3_aa: CASSIGLATGELFF
cdr3_nt: TGTGCCAGTAGTATCGGACTTGCCACCGGGGAGCTGTTTTTT
d_call: .
clone_size: .
v_call: TRBV19
j_call: TRBJ2-2

cdr3_aa: CGTFLSPNTEAFF
cdr3_nt: TGTGGAACATTTCTAAGCCCAAACACTGAAGCTTTCTTT
d_call: .
clone_size: .
v_call: TRBV28
j_call: TRBJ1-1

cdr3_aa: CASSLAKGNEQFF
cdr3_nt: TGTGCCAGCAGCTTAGCCAAGGGCAATGAGCAGTTCTTC
d_call: .
clone_size: .
v_call: TRBV7-9
j_call: TRBJ2-1

cdr3_aa: CASSLRSHNEQFF
cdr3_nt: TGTGCCAGCAGCCTGAGGAGCCACAATGAGCAGTTCTTC
d_call: .
clone_size: .
v_call: TRBV28
j_call: TRBJ2-1

cdr3_aa: CASSLSDRSTDTQYF
cdr3_nt: TGCGCCAGCAGCTTGTCGGACAGGAGCACAGATACGCAGTATTTT
d_call: TRBD1
clone_size: .
v_call: TRBV5-1
j_call: TRBJ2-3

cdr3_aa: CASSLGVGRAYGYTF
cdr3_nt: TGTGCCAGCAGCTTAGGAGTAGGGCGGGCCTATGGCTACACCTTC
d_call: .
clone_size: .
v_call: TRBV7-9
j_call: TRBJ1-2

cdr3_aa: CASSPFGVMNTEAFF
cdr3_nt: TGTGCCAGCAGCCCCTTCGGGGTCATGAACACTGAAGCTTTCTTT
d_call: .
clone_size: .
v_call: TRBV11-2
j_call: TRBJ1-1

cdr3_aa: CASSLSDYGTGELFF
cdr3_nt: TGTGCCAGCAGTTTATCTGACTATGGGACCGGGGAGCTGTTTTTT
d_call: .
clone_size: .
v_call: TRBV27
j_call: TRBJ2-2

cdr3_aa: CATSRGAGGPRDEQFF
cdr3_nt: TGTGCCACCAGCAGAGGGGCGGGAGGGCCTCGGGATGAGCAGTTCTTC
d_call: TRBD2
clone_size: .
v_call: TRBV15
j_call: TRBJ2-1

cdr3_aa: CASSLQSGWNQPQHF
cdr3_nt: TGTGCCAGCAGTTTACAATCAGGGTGGAATCAGCCCCAGCATTTT
d_call: .
clone_size: .
v_call: TRBV27
j_call: TRBJ1-5

cdr3_aa: CAISTPRTSGYHEQFF
cdr3_nt: TGTGCCATCAGTACTCCCAGGACTAGCGGTTATCATGAGCAGTTCTTC
d_call: TRBD2
clone_size: .
v_call: TRBV10-3
j_call: TRBJ2-1

cdr3_aa: CASSQHSGRFYNEQFF
cdr3_nt: TGTGCCAGCAGCCAACATAGCGGGAGGTTCTACAATGAGCAGTTCTTC
d_call: TRBD2
clone_size: once
v_call: TRBV14
j_call: TRBJ2-1

cdr3_aa: CASSLLSLTDTQYF
cdr3_nt: TGTGCCAGCAGCTTGTTAAGCCTCACAGATACGCAGTATTTT
d_call: .
clone_size: .
v_call: TRBV4-2
j_call: TRBJ2-3

cdr3_aa: CASSEGEAEQFF
cdr3_nt: TGTGCCAGCAGTGAAGGGGAGGCCGAGCAGTTCTTC
d_call: .
clone_size: .
v_call: TRBV25-1
j_call: TRBJ2-1